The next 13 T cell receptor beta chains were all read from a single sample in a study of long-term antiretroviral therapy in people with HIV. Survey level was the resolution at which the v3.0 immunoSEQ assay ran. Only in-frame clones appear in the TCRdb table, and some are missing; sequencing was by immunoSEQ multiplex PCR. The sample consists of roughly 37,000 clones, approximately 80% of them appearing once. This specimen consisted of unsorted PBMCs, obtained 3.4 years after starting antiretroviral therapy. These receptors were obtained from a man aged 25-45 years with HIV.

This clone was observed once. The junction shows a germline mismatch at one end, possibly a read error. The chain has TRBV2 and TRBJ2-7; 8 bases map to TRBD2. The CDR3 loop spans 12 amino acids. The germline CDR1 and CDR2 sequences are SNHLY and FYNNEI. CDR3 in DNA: TGTGCCAGCAGTGAAGCGGTCCTAGCGGGCGACTTC. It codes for CASSEAVLAGDF.

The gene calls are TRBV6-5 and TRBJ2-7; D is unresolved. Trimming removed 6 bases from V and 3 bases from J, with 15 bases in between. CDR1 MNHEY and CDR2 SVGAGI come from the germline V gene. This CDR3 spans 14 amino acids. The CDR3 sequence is CASSGSKGRYEQYF. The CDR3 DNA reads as TGTGCCAGCAGCGGGTCAAAGGGCCGCTACGAGCAGTACTTC.

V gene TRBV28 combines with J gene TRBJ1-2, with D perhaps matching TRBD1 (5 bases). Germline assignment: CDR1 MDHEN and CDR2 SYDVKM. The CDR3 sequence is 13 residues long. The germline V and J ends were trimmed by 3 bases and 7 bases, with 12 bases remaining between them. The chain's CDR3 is CASSLILGGGYTF. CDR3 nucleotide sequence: TGTGCCAGCAGTTTGATTCTTGGGGGTGGCTACACCTTC.

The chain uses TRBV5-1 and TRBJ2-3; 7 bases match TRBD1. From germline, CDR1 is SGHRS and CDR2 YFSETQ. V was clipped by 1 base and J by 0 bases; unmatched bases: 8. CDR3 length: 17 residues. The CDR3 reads CASSLMAGGGSTDTQYF. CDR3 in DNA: TGCGCCAGCAGCTTGATGGCAGGGGGTGGTAGCACAGATACGCAGTATTTT.

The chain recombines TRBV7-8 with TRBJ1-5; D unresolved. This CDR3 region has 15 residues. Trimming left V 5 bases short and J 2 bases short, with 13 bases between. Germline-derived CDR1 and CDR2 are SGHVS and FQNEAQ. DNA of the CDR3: TGTGCCAGCAGCCTTAAGGAGCTGGGCAATCAGCCCCAGCATTTT. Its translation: CASSLKELGNQPQHF.

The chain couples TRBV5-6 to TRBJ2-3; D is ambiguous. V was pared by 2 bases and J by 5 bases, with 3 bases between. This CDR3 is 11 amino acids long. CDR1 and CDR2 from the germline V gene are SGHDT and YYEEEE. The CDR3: CASSFRDTQYF. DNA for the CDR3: TGTGCCAGCAGCTTCAGAGATACGCAGTATTTT. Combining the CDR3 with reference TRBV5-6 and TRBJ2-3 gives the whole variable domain DAGVTQSPTHLIKTRGQQVTLRCSPKSGHDTVSWYQQALGQGPQFIFQYYEEEERQRGNFPDRFSGHQFPNYSSELNVNALLLGDSALYLCASSFRDTQYFGPGTRLTVL.

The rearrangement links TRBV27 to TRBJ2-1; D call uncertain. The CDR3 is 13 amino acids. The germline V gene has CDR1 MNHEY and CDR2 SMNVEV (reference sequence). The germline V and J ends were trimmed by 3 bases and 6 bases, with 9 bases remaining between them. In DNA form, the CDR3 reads TGTGCCAGCAGTTTTGTTTCCGGCAATGAGCAGTTCTTC. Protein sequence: CASSFVSGNEQFF.

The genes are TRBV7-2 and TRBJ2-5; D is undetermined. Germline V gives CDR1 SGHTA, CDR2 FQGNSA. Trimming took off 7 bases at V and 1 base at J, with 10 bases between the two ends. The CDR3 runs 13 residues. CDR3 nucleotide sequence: TGTGCCAGCACCCCGAAGGGCCAAGAGACCCAGTACTTC. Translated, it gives CASTPKGQETQYF.

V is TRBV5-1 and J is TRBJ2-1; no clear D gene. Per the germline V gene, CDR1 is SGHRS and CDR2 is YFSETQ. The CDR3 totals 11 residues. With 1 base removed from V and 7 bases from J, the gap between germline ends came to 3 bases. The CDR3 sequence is CASSLPNEQFF. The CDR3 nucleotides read TGCGCCAGCAGCTTGCCGAATGAGCAGTTCTTC.

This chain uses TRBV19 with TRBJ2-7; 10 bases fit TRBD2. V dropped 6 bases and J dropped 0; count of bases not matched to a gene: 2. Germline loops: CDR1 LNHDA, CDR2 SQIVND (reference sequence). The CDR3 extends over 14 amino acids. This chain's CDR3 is CASRTSGVSYEQYF. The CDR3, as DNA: TGTGCCAGTAGAACTAGCGGGGTCTCCTACGAGCAGTACTTC.

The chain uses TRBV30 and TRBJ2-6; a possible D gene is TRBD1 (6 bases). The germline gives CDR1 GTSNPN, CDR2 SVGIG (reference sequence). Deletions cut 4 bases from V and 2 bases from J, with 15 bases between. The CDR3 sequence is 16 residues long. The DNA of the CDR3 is TGTGCCTGGACTACTACAGGGCGCCCTGGGGCCAACGTCCTGACTTTC. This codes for CAWTTTGRPGANVLTF.

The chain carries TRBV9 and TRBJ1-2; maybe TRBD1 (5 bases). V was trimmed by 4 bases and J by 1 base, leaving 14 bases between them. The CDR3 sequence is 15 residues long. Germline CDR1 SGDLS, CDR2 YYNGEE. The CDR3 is CASSPTGTLNYGYTF. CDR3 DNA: TGTGCCAGCAGCCCTACCGGGACTCTTAACTATGGCTACACCTTC.

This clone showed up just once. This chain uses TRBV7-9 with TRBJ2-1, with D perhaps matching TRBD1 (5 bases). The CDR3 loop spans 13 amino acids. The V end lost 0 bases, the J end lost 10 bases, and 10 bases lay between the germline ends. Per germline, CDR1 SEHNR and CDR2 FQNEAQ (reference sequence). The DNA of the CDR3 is TGTGCCAGCAGCTTAGCTTCCGGACAAGAGCAGTTCTTC. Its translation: CASSLASGQEQFF.